One sample yielded the 3 T cell receptor beta chains listed below, sequenced in a study of blood T cell repertoires in COVID-19. Libraries were prepared by immunoSEQ multiplex PCR; TCRdb keeps only in-frame clonotypes and omits some of them. The sample has 150,000 to 200,000 clones; around nine tenths are singletons. The sequenced sample was peripheral blood. All receptors derive from a man between 40 and 49 years old with active or convalescent COVID-19.

The chain combines TRBV29-1 with TRBJ2-6; D is unclear. V was clipped by 7 bases and J by 0 bases, with 7 bases between them. The CDR3 covers 13 residues. The germline CDR1 and CDR2 sequences are SQVTM and ANQGSEA. This chain's CDR3 is CSASSSGANVLTF. Written as DNA, the CDR3 is TGCAGCGCCTCGAGCTCTGGGGCCAACGTCCTGACTTTC.

The V call is TRBV6-1, the J call TRBJ2-2; 9 bases map to TRBD1. CDR1 and CDR2 (germline): MNHNS, SASEGT. Trimming cost V 3 bases and J 2 bases; bases outside gene matches: 7. The CDR3 totals 17 residues. The CDR3 sequence is CASSDPLQGANTGELFF. CDR3 nucleotides: TGTGCCAGCAGTGATCCTTTACAGGGGGCAAACACCGGGGAGCTGTTTTTT.

CDR3 sequence reads: CATSPGQGVSPLHF. As DNA, the CDR3 is TGTGCCACCTCTCCGGGACAGGGTGTTTCACCCCTCCACTTT. The rearrangement uses TRBV19 and TRBJ1-6; 9 nucleotides match TRBD1. CDR3 size: 14 residues. After removal of 10 bases from V and 9 bases from J, the junction contained 10 bases not matched to a gene. Germline CDR1 is LNHDA and CDR2 is SQIVND (reference sequence).